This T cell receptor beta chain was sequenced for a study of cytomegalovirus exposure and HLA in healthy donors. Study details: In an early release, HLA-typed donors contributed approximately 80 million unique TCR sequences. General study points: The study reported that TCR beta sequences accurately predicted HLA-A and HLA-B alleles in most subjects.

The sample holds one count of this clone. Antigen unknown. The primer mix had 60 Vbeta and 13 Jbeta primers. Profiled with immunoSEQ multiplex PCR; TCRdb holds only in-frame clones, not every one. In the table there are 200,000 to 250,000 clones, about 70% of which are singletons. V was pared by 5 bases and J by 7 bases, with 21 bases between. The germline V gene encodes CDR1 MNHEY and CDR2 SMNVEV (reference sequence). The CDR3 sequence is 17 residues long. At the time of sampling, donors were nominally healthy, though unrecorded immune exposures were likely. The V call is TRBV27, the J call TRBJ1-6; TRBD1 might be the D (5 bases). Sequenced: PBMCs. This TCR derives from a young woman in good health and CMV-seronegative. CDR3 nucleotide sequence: TGTGCCAGCAGTCCCATCTCGGCGGGACGGTTAAATTCACCCCTCCACTTT. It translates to CASSPISAGRLNSPLHF.